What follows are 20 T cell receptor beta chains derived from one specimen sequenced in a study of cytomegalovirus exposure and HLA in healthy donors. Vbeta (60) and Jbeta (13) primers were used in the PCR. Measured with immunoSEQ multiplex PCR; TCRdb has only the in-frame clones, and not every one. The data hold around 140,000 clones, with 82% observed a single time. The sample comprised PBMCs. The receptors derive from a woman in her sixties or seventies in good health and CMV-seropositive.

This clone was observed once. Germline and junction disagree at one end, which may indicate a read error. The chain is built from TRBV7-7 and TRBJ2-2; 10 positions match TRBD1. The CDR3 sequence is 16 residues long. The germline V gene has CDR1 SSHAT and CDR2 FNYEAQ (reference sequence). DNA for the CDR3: TGTGCTAGCAGCGCCGACGGGACAGGGGTACCCGGGGAGCTGTTTTTT. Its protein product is CASSADGTGVPGELFF.

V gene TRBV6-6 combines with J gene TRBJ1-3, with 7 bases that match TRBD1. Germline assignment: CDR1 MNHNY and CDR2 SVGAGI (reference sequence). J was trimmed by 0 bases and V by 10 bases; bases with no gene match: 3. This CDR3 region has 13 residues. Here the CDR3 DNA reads TGTGCCATCCGACAGGGCTCTGGAAACACCATATATTTT. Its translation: CAIRQGSGNTIYF.

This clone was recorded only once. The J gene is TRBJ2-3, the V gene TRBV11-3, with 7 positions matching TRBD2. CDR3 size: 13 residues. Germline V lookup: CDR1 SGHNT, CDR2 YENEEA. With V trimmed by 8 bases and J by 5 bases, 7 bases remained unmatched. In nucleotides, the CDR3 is TGTGCCAGCTTGAGGAGGGAGGGAGATACGCAGTATTTT. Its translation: CASLRREGDTQYF.

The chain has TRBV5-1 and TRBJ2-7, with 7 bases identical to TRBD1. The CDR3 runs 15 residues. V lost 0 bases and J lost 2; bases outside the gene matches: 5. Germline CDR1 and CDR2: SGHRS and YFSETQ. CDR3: CASSLGPTGTYEQYF. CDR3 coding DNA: TGCGCCAGCAGCTTGGGGCCGACAGGGACCTACGAGCAGTACTTC. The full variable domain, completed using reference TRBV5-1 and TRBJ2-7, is KAGVTQTPRYLIKTRGQQVTLSCSPISGHRSVSWYQQTPGQGLQFLFEYFSETQRNKGNFPGRFSGRQFSNSRSEMNVSTLELGDSALYLCASSLGPTGTYEQYFGPGTRLTVT.

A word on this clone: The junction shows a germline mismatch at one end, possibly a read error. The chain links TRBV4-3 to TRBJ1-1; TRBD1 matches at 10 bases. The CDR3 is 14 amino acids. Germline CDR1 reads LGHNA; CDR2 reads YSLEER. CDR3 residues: CASSQDSRTGGGKF. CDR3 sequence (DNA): TGCGCCAGCAGCCAAGATTCTCGGACAGGGGGTGGAAAATTT.

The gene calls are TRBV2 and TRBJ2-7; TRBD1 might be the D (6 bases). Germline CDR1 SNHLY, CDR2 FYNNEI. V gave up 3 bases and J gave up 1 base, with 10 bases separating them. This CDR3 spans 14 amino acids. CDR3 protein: CASSDRGESYEQYF. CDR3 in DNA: TGTGCCAGCAGTGACAGGGGCGAATCCTACGAGCAGTACTTC.

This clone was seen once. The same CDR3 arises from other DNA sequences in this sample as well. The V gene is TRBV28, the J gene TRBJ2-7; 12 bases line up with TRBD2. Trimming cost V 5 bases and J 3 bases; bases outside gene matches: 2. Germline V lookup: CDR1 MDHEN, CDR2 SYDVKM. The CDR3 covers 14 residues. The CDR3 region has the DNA TGTGCCAGCAGTCCGACTAGCGGGGGCTACGAGCAGTACTTC. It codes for CASSPTSGGYEQYF.

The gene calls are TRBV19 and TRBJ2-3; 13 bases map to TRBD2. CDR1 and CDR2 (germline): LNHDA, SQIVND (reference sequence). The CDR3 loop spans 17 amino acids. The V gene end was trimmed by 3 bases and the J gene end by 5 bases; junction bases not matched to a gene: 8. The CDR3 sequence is CASSMELAGGPGDTQYF. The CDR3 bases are TGTGCCAGTAGTATGGAACTAGCGGGAGGGCCGGGAGATACGCAGTATTTT.

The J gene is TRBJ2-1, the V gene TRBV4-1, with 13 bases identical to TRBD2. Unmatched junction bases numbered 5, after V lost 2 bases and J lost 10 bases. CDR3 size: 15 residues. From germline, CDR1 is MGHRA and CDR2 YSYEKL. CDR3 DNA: TGCGCCAGCAGCCAAATACGGACTAGCGGGGGCGAGCAGTTCTTC. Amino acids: CASSQIRTSGGEQFF.

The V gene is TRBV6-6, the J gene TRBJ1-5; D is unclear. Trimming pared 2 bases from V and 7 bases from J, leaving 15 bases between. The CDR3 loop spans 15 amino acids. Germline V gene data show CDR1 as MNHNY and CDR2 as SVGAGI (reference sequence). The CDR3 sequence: CASSYPDEVRQPQHF. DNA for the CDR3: TGTGCCAGCAGTTACCCTGACGAGGTTAGACAGCCCCAGCATTTT.

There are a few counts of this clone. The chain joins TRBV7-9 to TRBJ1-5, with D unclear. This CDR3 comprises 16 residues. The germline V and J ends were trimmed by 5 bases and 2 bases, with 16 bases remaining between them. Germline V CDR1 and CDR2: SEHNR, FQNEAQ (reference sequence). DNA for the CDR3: TGTGCCAGCAGCCCACGGTGGGCCAAGGGCAATCAGCCCCAGCATTTT. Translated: CASSPRWAKGNQPQHF.

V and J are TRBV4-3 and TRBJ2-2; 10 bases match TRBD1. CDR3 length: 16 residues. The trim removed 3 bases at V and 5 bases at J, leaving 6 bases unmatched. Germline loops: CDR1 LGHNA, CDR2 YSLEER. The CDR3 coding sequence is TGCGCCAGCAGCCACCGACAGGGGGCAGGTACCGGGGAGCTGTTTTTT. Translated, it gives CASSHRQGAGTGELFF.

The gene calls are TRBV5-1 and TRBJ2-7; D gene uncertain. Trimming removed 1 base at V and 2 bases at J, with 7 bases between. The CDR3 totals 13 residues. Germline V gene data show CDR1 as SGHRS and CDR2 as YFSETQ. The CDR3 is CASSLSQTYEQYF. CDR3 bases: TGCGCCAGCAGCTTGTCACAGACCTACGAGCAGTACTTC.

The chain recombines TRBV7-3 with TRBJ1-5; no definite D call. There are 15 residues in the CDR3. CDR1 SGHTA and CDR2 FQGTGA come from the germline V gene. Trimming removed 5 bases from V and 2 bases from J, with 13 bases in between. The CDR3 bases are TGTGCCAGCAGCCCCCGGGTAGTGGGCAATCAGCCCCAGCATTTT. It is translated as CASSPRVVGNQPQHF. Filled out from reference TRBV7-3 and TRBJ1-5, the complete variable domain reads GAGVSQTPSNKVTEKGKYVELRCDPISGHTALYWYRQSLGQGPEFLIYFQGTGAADDSGLPNDRFFAVRPEGSVSTLKIQRTERGDSAVYLCASSPRVVGNQPQHFGDGTRLSIL.

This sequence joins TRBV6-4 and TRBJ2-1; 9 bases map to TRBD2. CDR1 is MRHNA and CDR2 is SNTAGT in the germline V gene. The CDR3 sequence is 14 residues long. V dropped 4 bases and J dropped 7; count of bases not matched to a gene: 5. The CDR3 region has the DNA TGTGCCAGCAGTGCTAGCGGGGATCAAAATGAGCAGTTCTTC. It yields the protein CASSASGDQNEQFF.

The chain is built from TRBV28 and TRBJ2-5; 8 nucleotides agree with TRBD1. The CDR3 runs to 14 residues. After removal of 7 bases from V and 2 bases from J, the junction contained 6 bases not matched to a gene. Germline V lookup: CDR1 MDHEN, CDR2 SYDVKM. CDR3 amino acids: CASTRTGQQETQYF. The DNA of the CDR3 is TGTGCCAGCACCCGGACAGGGCAACAAGAGACCCAGTACTTC.

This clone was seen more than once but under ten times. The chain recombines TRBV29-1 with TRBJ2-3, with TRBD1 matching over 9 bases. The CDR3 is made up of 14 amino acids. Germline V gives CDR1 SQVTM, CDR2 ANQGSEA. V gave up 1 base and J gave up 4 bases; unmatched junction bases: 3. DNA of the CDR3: TGCAGCGTTGAAGGGGGACAGGGCGCAGATACGCAGTATTTT. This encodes CSVEGGQGADTQYF.

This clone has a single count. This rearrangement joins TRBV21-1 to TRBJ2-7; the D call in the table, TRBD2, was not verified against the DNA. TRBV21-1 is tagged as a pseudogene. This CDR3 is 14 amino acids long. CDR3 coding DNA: TGTGCCAGCAGCACATGCGAGGGATCCTACGAGCAGTACTTC. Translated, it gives CASSTCEGSYEQYF.

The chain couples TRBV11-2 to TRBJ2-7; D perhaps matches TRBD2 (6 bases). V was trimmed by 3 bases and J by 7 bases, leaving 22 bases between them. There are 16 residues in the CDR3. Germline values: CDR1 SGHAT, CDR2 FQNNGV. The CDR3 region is CASSFPGTFRLLEQYF. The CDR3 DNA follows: TGTGCCAGCAGCTTCCCCGGGACTTTTCGGTTGTTAGAGCAGTACTTC.

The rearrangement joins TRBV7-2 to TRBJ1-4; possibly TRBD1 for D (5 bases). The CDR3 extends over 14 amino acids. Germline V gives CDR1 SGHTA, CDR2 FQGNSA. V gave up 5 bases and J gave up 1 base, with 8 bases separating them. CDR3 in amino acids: CASSPGLTNEKLFF. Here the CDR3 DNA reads TGTGCCAGCAGCCCGGGACTAACTAATGAAAAACTGTTTTTT.